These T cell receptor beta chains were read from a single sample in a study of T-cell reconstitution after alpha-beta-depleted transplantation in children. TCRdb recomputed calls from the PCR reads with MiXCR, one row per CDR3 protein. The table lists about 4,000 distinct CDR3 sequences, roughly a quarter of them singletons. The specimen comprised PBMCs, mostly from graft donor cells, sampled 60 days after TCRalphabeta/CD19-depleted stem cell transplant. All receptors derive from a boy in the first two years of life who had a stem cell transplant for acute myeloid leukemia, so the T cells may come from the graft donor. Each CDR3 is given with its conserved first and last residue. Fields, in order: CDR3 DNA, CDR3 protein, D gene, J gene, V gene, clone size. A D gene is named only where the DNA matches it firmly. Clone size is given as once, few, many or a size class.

cdr3_nt: TGTGCCAGCAGCTTGAGTCCGGAGGAATCACCCCTCCACTTT
cdr3_aa: CASSLSPEESPLHF
d_call: -
j_call: TRBJ1-6
v_call: TRBV7-9
clone_size: many

cdr3_nt: TGTGCCAGCAGCTTAGCGTTTCAGGGCTCGAAACAAGAGACCCAGTACTTC
cdr3_aa: CASSLAFQGSKQETQYF
d_call: -
j_call: TRBJ2-5
v_call: TRBV7-9
clone_size: many

cdr3_nt: TGCGCCAGCAGCCAAATTCCGGGACCCCAGGCCTACGGCTACACCTTC
cdr3_aa: CASSQIPGPQAYGYTF
d_call: -
j_call: TRBJ1-2
v_call: TRBV4-1
clone_size: medium-sized

cdr3_nt: TGTGCCGGACAGGTTAACACCGGGGAGCTGTTTTTT
cdr3_aa: CAGQVNTGELFF
d_call: TRBD1
j_call: TRBJ2-2
v_call: TRBV19
clone_size: many

cdr3_nt: TGTGTCTTCTTGGGGACAGATACGCAGTATTTT
cdr3_aa: CVFLGTDTQYF
d_call: -
j_call: TRBJ2-3
v_call: TRBV15
clone_size: few

cdr3_nt: TGTGCCACCACCCATCCAGTGGGGACCCCCTACGAGCAGTACTTC
cdr3_aa: CATTHPVGTPYEQYF
d_call: -
j_call: TRBJ2-7
v_call: TRBV3-1
clone_size: once

cdr3_nt: TGTGCCAGCAGTTACCGCAGGGTTAAAACTTCTGGGGCCAACGTCCTGACTTTC
cdr3_aa: CASSYRRVKTSGANVLTF
d_call: -
j_call: TRBJ2-6
v_call: TRBV6-5
clone_size: many

cdr3_nt: TGTGCCTGGTCCTTCGGTAACTCCTACAATGAGCAGTTCTTC
cdr3_aa: CAWSFGNSYNEQFF
d_call: -
j_call: TRBJ2-1
v_call: TRBV30
clone_size: large

cdr3_nt: TGTGCCAGCATGTACGGGGATGACCTAAACCCTAATACGCAGTATTTT
cdr3_aa: CASMYGDDLNPNTQYF
d_call: -
j_call: TRBJ2-3
v_call: TRBV2
clone_size: once